A single sample gave rise to the 32 T cell receptor beta chains below, sequenced in a study of cytomegalovirus exposure and HLA in healthy donors. It was with 60 Vbeta and 13 Jbeta primers that the PCR ran. Profiled with immunoSEQ multiplex PCR; TCRdb holds only in-frame clones, not every one. This sample has some 99,000 clones; roughly three quarters occur once, and the top ten carry around 7.7%. The sequencing input was PBMCs. The source is a woman in her 50s in good health and CMV-seropositive.

The chain couples TRBV10-3 to TRBJ2-4, with 9 bases lining up with TRBD1. Trimming removed 3 bases from V and 0 bases from J; junction bases left unmatched: 9. The CDR3 loop spans 18 amino acids. Germline V CDR1 and CDR2: ENHRY, SYGVKD. CDR3 sequence: CAISDPTGTGIAKNIQYF. CDR3 coding DNA: TGTGCCATCAGTGACCCGACAGGGACAGGGATAGCCAAAAACATTCAGTACTTC.

The rearrangement uses TRBV5-8 and TRBJ2-5, with 9 bases identical to TRBD2. CDR1 and CDR2 (germline): SGHTS, YDEGEE. The CDR3 is made up of 15 amino acids. V lost 0 bases to trimming and J lost 1 base; unmatched junction nucleotides: 1. The CDR3 bases are TGTGCCAGCAGCTTGGGTAGCGGGAGCCAAGAGACCCAGTACTTC. Residues: CASSLGSGSQETQYF.

This chain links TRBV9 with TRBJ2-3; D is ambiguous. Germline CDR1 SGDLS, CDR2 YYNGEE. The germline V and J ends were trimmed by 5 bases and 4 bases, with 11 bases remaining between them. This CDR3 is 13 amino acids long. Here the CDR3 reads CASSPQVADTQYF. The DNA for the CDR3 is TGTGCCAGCAGTCCCCAGGTGGCAGATACGCAGTATTTT.

The V call is TRBV4-1, the J call TRBJ2-1, with a possible D match to TRBD2 (6 bases). The CDR3 runs to 16 residues. Germline CDR1 MGHRA, CDR2 YSYEKL. V was clipped by 0 bases and J by 4 bases, with 13 bases between them. CDR3 region: CASSQDGGKYYNEQFF. The CDR3 DNA follows: TGCGCCAGCAGCCAAGATGGGGGGAAATATTACAATGAGCAGTTCTTC.

On this clone: A read error may account for a junction end that differs from germline. This chain joins TRBV7-2 and TRBJ2-7; perhaps TRBD2 as D (7 bases). This CDR3 region has 13 residues. Germline-derived CDR1 and CDR2 are SGHTA and FQGNSA. This chain's CDR3 is CASSLSGTLKPDF. The CDR3 nucleotides read TGTGCCAGCAGCTTAAGCGGGACACTAAAACCTGACTTC.

This clone has a single count. J is TRBJ1-5 and V is TRBV6-4; no clear D. This CDR3 has 16 amino acids. Germline CDR1 reads MRHNA; CDR2 reads SNTAGT. Between the trimmed V and J ends, which lost 9 bases and 7 bases, there was a span of 25 bases. CDR3 DNA sequence: TGTGCCAGTCCCCGCCGGGGTTTGATTCTACGGCAGCCCCAGCATTTT. Residues: CASPRRGLILRQPQHF.

The gene calls are TRBV19 and TRBJ1-3; D is unclear. The V gene lost 3 bases and the J gene lost 0 bases, with 12 bases spanning the gap. CDR3 length: 16 residues. Germline CDR1 and CDR2: LNHDA and SQIVND (reference sequence). CDR3 nucleotides: TGTGCCAGTAGTATCCCGGCGGACTACTCTGGAAACACCATATATTTT. Encoded protein: CASSIPADYSGNTIYF. The variable domain in full, completed from reference TRBV19 and TRBJ1-3, reads DGGITQSPKYLFRKEGQNVTLSCEQNLNHDAMYWYRQDPGQGLRLIYYSQIVNDFQKGDIAEGYSVSREKKESFPLTVTSAQKNPTAFYLCASSIPADYSGNTIYFGEGSWLTVV.

This clone was detected only a few times. The chain recombines TRBV18 with TRBJ1-1; TRBD1 is a possible D gene (5 bases). Trimming took 2 bases from V and 6 from J, leaving 10 bases between them. This CDR3 contains 13 residues. Germline V gene data show CDR1 as KGHSH and CDR2 as LQKENI. The CDR3: CASSPSRDAEAFF. CDR3 in DNA: TGTGCCAGCTCACCAAGCAGGGATGCTGAAGCTTTCTTT.

The CDR3 region has the DNA TGTGCCAGCAGCACGACCCGGGGGGGTTGGGACACCGGGGAGCTGTTTTTT. Translation gives CASSTTRGGWDTGELFF. The V gene is TRBV7-2, the J gene TRBJ2-2; 8 bases fit TRBD2. CDR1 and CDR2 (germline): SGHTA, FQGNSA. This CDR3 region has 17 residues. J gave up 3 bases and V 5 bases, and 11 bases lay outside the gene matches. The full variable domain, in which reference TRBV7-2 and TRBJ2-2 provide the parts outside the CDR3, is GAGVSQSPSNKVTEKGKDVELRCDPISGHTALYWYRQSLGQGLEFLIYFQGNSAPDKSGLPSDRFSAERTGGSVSTLTIQRTQQEDSAVYLCASSTTRGGWDTGELFFGEGSRLTVL.

The V gene is TRBV18, the J gene TRBJ2-5; 7 bases map to TRBD1. The CDR3 extends over 14 amino acids. V lost 6 bases and J lost 1; bases outside the gene matches: 5. In germline, CDR1 is KGHSH, CDR2 LQKENI. In DNA form, the CDR3 reads TGTGCCAGCTCCGAGGGGGCAACCCAAGAGACCCAGTACTTC. Protein: CASSEGATQETQYF.

This clone has just a few counts. J is TRBJ1-4 and V is TRBV6-6; 8 bases are a match to TRBD1. The ends lost 4 bases at V and 6 bases at J; junction bases unmatched: 4. Looked up from germline, CDR1 is MNHNY and CDR2 is SVGAGI (reference sequence). The CDR3 consists of 14 residues. CDR3 coding DNA: TGTGCCAGCAGTTCCATACAGGGGGATGAAAAACTGTTTTTT. This gives the protein CASSSIQGDEKLFF.

The rearrangement joins TRBV2 to TRBJ1-1; 7 bases agree with TRBD1. The CDR3 runs 12 residues. The germline CDR1 and CDR2 sequences are SNHLY and FYNNEI. J gave up 5 bases and V 10 bases, and 7 bases lay outside the gene matches. The CDR3 DNA reads TGTGCCACCAGACAGGGTGGGACTGAAGCTTTCTTT. It yields the protein CATRQGGTEAFF.

In this sample, this clone turned up a few times. V usage is TRBV9 and J usage is TRBJ2-7; TRBD2 is a possible D gene (6 bases). V was clipped by 4 bases and J by 0 bases, with 8 bases between them. The CDR3 spans 13 residues. Germline V gene lookup returns CDR1 SGDLS and CDR2 YYNGEE. CDR3 nucleotide sequence: TGTGCCAGCAGCCCGGGGGTCTCCTACGAGCAGTACTTC. Amino acids: CASSPGVSYEQYF.

This sequence joins TRBV4-1 and TRBJ2-5, with D maybe TRBD1 (6 bases). V lost 1 base to trimming and J lost 5 bases, with 17 bases between them. This CDR3 comprises 16 residues. The germline V gene has CDR1 MGHRA and CDR2 YSYEKL. The CDR3 DNA reads TGCGCCAGCAGCCAAGTTGGGGGCCAGAGGGGGGAGACCCAGTACTTC. Amino acid sequence: CASSQVGGQRGETQYF.

This chain links TRBV27 with TRBJ2-7; D is ambiguous. The germline gives CDR1 MNHEY, CDR2 SMNVEV (reference sequence). V was pared by 4 bases and J by 0 bases, with 7 bases between. The length of the CDR3 is 13 residues. The CDR3 here is CASSSGYSYEQYF. In DNA form, the CDR3 reads TGTGCCAGCAGTTCAGGATACTCCTACGAGCAGTACTTC.

The chain combines TRBV11-1 with TRBJ2-1, with 9 bases aligning to TRBD2. This CDR3 spans 15 amino acids. V gave up 5 bases and J gave up 10 bases; unmatched junction bases: 12. Germline values: CDR1 SGHAT, CDR2 FQDESV (reference sequence). The CDR3 is CASSLIPGLADEQFF. Written as DNA, the CDR3 is TGTGCCAGCAGCCTCATTCCGGGACTAGCAGACGAGCAGTTCTTC.

The rearrangement links TRBV9 to TRBJ2-1; a possible D gene is TRBD2 (5 bases). V was clipped by 3 bases and J by 6 bases, with 13 bases between them. The CDR3 sequence is 14 residues long. Germline CDR1 SGDLS, CDR2 YYNGEE. The chain's CDR3 is CASSESSRVNEQFF. CDR3 sequence (DNA): TGTGCCAGCAGCGAGTCTAGCAGAGTCAATGAGCAGTTCTTC. The entire variable domain, with the rest obtained from reference TRBV9 and TRBJ2-1, is as follows: DSGVTQTPKHLITATGQRVTLRCSPRSGDLSVYWYQQSLDQGLQFLIQYYNGEERAKGNILERFSAQQFPDLHSELNLSSLELGDSALYFCASSESSRVNEQFFGPGTRLTVL.

This clone showed up just a few times. V gene TRBV6-5 combines with J gene TRBJ1-4; TRBD1 matches 8 bases. V lost 2 bases and J lost 8; bases outside the gene matches: 4. The CDR3 loop spans 14 amino acids. Germline V CDR1 and CDR2: MNHEY, SVGAGI. The CDR3 bases are TGTGCCAGCAGTTACGGGACAGGCGGAGAAAAACTGTTTTTT. It codes for CASSYGTGGEKLFF.

This chain connects TRBV5-8 to TRBJ1-3; the D is unclear. V was clipped by 0 bases and J by 1 base, with 5 bases between them. This CDR3 spans 14 amino acids. The V gene's germline CDR1 is SGHTS and CDR2 YDEGEE. This CDR3 is CASSLDRSGNTIYF. Written as DNA, the CDR3 is TGTGCCAGCAGCTTGGACCGGTCTGGAAACACCATATATTTT.

The chain joins TRBV11-2 to TRBJ2-1; no clear D gene. The germline CDR1 and CDR2 sequences are SGHAT and FQNNGV. The CDR3 is 15 amino acids. V gave up 1 base and J gave up 1 base, with 8 bases separating them. CDR3: CASSLGGVSYNEQFF. The CDR3 region has the DNA TGTGCCAGCAGCTTAGGAGGTGTTTCCTACAATGAGCAGTTCTTC.

The V and J genes are TRBV6-6 and TRBJ1-4; 7 positions match TRBD1. The CDR3 sequence is 14 residues long. Germline CDR1 and CDR2: MNHNY and SVGAGI (reference sequence). V dropped 5 bases and J dropped 7; count of bases not matched to a gene: 7. The DNA for the CDR3 is TGTGCCAGCAGTGACCGACAGGGTAGTGAAAAACTGTTTTTT. The encoded protein is CASSDRQGSEKLFF.

The V and J genes are TRBV5-1 and TRBJ2-3; TRBD2 aligns across 14 bases. The V and J ends lost 4 bases and 9 bases, in that order; junction bases with no gene match: 7. The CDR3 length is 15 residues. Germline V CDR1 and CDR2: SGHRS, YFSETQ. In nucleotides, the CDR3 is TGCGCCAGCAGCCCCGGGACTAGCGGGAGAGGGACGCAGTATTTT. This translates into CASSPGTSGRGTQYF.

This sequence joins TRBV7-9 and TRBJ2-4; D may be TRBD1 (6 bases). The CDR3 extends over 17 amino acids. Germline CDR1 SEHNR, CDR2 FQNEAQ (reference sequence). Trimming cost V 0 bases and J 0 bases, with 12 bases left between them. CDR3 loop: CASSLAGRGIAKNIQYF. CDR3 DNA sequence: TGTGCCAGCAGCTTAGCGGGAAGGGGGATAGCCAAAAACATTCAGTACTTC.

The chain couples TRBV4-1 to TRBJ2-3, with TRBD2 identical over 7 bases. After removal of 4 bases from V and 0 bases from J, the junction contained 4 bases not matched to a gene. Germline-derived CDR1 and CDR2 are MGHRA and YSYEKL. The CDR3 has 15 amino acids. CDR3 nucleotides: TGCGCCAGCAGCCGACTAGCATACAGCACAGATACGCAGTATTTT. Protein sequence: CASSRLAYSTDTQYF.

In its sample, this clone was seen a few times. The chain combines TRBV2 with TRBJ2-7; D is unresolved. CDR1 and CDR2 (germline): SNHLY, FYNNEI. The CDR3 contains 13 residues. The ends were cut back, 8 bases at V and 0 bases at J, with 11 bases in the middle. The chain's CDR3 is CASATLNSYEQYF. The CDR3 coding sequence is TGTGCCAGCGCGACTCTCAACTCCTACGAGCAGTACTTC.

V and J are TRBV9 and TRBJ2-3; D gene unclear. Between the trimmed V and J ends, which lost 4 bases and 2 bases, there was a span of 11 bases. The germline V gene has CDR1 SGDLS and CDR2 YYNGEE. CDR3 length: 14 residues. The CDR3 DNA follows: TGTGCCAGCAGCTCGCTAGAATTCACAGATACGCAGTATTTT. It specifies CASSSLEFTDTQYF. The variable domain in full, with the rest retrieved from reference TRBV9 and TRBJ2-3, is DSGVTQTPKHLITATGQRVTLRCSPRSGDLSVYWYQQSLDQGLQFLIQYYNGEERAKGNILERFSAQQFPDLHSELNLSSLELGDSALYFCASSSLEFTDTQYFGPGTRLTVL.

The chain links TRBV9 to TRBJ2-1; TRBD2 might be the D (5 bases). Germline V gene sequence: CDR1 SGDLS, CDR2 YYNGEE. The CDR3 runs 15 residues. Trimming took 3 bases from V and 5 from J, leaving 15 bases between them. CDR3 coding DNA: TGTGCCAGCAGCGGGTCCGGGATTCCGAACAATGAGCAGTTCTTC. Protein product: CASSGSGIPNNEQFF.

This chain links TRBV6-1 with TRBJ2-6; D possibly corresponds to TRBD1 (9 bases). CDR3 length equals 19 residues. The V gene's germline CDR1 is MNHNS and CDR2 SASEGT. The V gene lost 3 bases and the J gene lost 0 bases, with 18 bases spanning the gap. CDR3 sequence: CASSDREGQGPSGANVLTF. The CDR3 coding sequence is TGTGCCAGCAGTGATCGGGAGGGACAGGGACCCTCTGGGGCCAACGTCCTGACTTTC.

This clone was counted a few times. This same CDR3 is encoded by further DNA sequences in the sample. The chain joins TRBV5-1 to TRBJ1-6; 11 bases agree with TRBD1. The germline V gene encodes CDR1 SGHRS and CDR2 YFSETQ. V lost 3 bases to trimming and J lost 8 bases; unmatched junction nucleotides: 1. The CDR3 spans 14 residues. CDR3 region: CASSSGQGDSPLHF. The CDR3, as DNA: TGCGCCAGCAGCTCGGGACAGGGGGATTCACCCCTCCACTTT.

CDR3 region: CASSQGADQPQHF. The CDR3 DNA sequence: TGTGCCAGCTCCCAGGGGGCGGATCAGCCCCAGCATTTT. The V and J genes are TRBV18 and TRBJ1-5; 8 bases are shared with TRBD1. The CDR3 runs 13 residues. Looked up from germline, CDR1 is KGHSH and CDR2 is LQKENI. The V gene end was trimmed by 6 bases and the J gene end by 5 bases; junction bases not matched to a gene: 3.

Only one count was recorded for this clone. The chain recombines TRBV9 with TRBJ1-5; D perhaps matches TRBD1 (5 bases). Germline V CDR1 and CDR2: SGDLS, YYNGEE. The V end was cut by 3 bases, the J end by 5 bases, with 12 bases between. The CDR3 totals 14 residues. CDR3 sequence: CASSAIGDDQPQHF. The CDR3 coding sequence is TGTGCCAGCAGCGCGATAGGGGATGATCAGCCCCAGCATTTT.

The chain employs TRBV11-2 and TRBJ2-1; possibly TRBD1 for D (5 bases). Germline assignment: CDR1 SGHAT and CDR2 FQNNGV. V dropped 1 base and J dropped 1 base, with 11 bases sitting between them. This CDR3 spans 16 amino acids. CDR3 sequence: CASSLGTKPSYNEQFF. The CDR3 coding sequence is TGTGCCAGCAGCTTAGGGACAAAACCATCCTACAATGAGCAGTTCTTC.